A selection of T cell receptor beta chains follows, all from one sample in a study of blood T cell repertoires in COVID-19. TCRdb keeps only in-frame clones here, not all; method: immunoSEQ multiplex PCR. The data hold roughly 110,000 clones, with over 60% observed a single time. Material for sequencing was peripheral blood. Receptors originate from a man in his sixties or seventies with acute or convalescent COVID-19. CDR3s include the opening cysteine and the closing phenylalanine or tryptophan. Each record gives: clone size, V gene, D gene, J gene, CDR3 DNA, CDR3 protein. D genes are given only for firm matches. Some rows have no size entry. The others give once, few or many, or a class for an expanded clone.

NA,TRBV28,TRBD2,TRBJ2-7,TGTGCCAGCAGCGGATCTACGGCGGGGGGTCCTTCCTACGAGCAGTACTTC,CASSGSTAGGPSYEQYF
NA,TRBV24-1,TRBD1,TRBJ2-3,TGTGCCACCAGTGATGTGGGGACAGGGACAGATACGCAGTATTTT,CATSDVGTGTDTQYF
NA,TRBV11-3,NA,TRBJ2-7,TGTGCCAGCAGCATCGGGGCTAGCGAGACCTACGAGCAGTACTTC,CASSIGASETYEQYF
few,TRBV18,TRBD1,TRBJ2-3,TGTGCCAGCTCACCACAAGCAGGGGGTAGCACAGATACGCAGTATTTT,CASSPQAGGSTDTQYF
NA,TRBV2,NA,TRBJ2-6,TGTGCCAGCAGTGAAGGTGTCAGCTCTGGGGCCAACGTCCTGACTTTC,CASSEGVSSGANVLTF
NA,TRBV7-9,TRBD1,TRBJ1-1,TGTGCCAGCAGCTTACAAGGGACAGGGGGCACTGAAGCTTTCTTT,CASSLQGTGGTEAFF
NA,TRBV9,TRBD2,TRBJ2-1,TGTGCCAGCAGCGTCCTTGGGACTAGCGGTAGCAATGAGCAGTTCTTC,CASSVLGTSGSNEQFF
NA,TRBV28,TRBD1,TRBJ2-7,TGTGCCAGCAGCTCGGCGGCGGTGGACAGGGGCGTCTCCTACGAGCAGTACTTC,CASSSAAVDRGVSYEQYF
NA,TRBV6-5,NA,TRBJ1-1,TGTGCCAGCAGACCAGGGTTTCGGGGGGAAGCTTTCTTT,CASRPGFRGEAFF
NA,TRBV5-6,NA,TRBJ1-2,TGTGCCAGCAGCTTGGCAGGGTTGAACTATGGCTACACCTTC,CASSLAGLNYGYTF
once,TRBV5-4,TRBD2,TRBJ2-3,TGTGCCAGCAGCTTGAGACTAGCGGGGGGCCGCACAGATACGCAGTATTTT,CASSLRLAGGRTDTQYF
NA,TRBV7-2,TRBD2,TRBJ2-3,TGTGCCAGCAGCTTAGCCTTTAGCGGGATTCAGGATACGCAGTATTTT,CASSLAFSGIQDTQYF
NA,TRBV2,NA,TRBJ2-4,TGTGCCAGCAGTGAAGAACTAGCAAACATTCAGTACTTC,CASSEELANIQYF
NA,TRBV3-1/TRBV3-2,TRBD1,TRBJ1-2,TGTGCCAGCAGCCTAGGACAGGCTCTAAACGCCTTC,CASSLGQALNAF
few,TRBV7-8,NA,TRBJ2-7,TGTGCCAGCAGCCCTGCGTTCACCTACGAGCAGTACTTC,CASSPAFTYEQYF
many,TRBV19,NA,TRBJ2-2,TGTGCCAGTACCCCCTTAAAAGGGGCCCTAGGGGAGCTGTTTTTT,CASTPLKGALGELFF
NA,TRBV10-3,TRBD1,TRBJ1-1,TGTGCCATCAGTGAGCTAGGACAGGGATCGGGGCCCCTTTTT,CAISELGQGSGPLF
once,TRBV11-2,NA,TRBJ2-5,TGTGCCAGCAGCTTAGGACAGGTTGTCGAGACCCAGTACTTC,CASSLGQVVETQYF
NA,TRBV27,TRBD1,TRBJ1-2,TGTGCCAGCAGCCCATTCCGGGACAGGATTAACTATGGCTACACCTTC,CASSPFRDRINYGYTF
NA,TRBV27,TRBD2,TRBJ2-3,TGTGCCAGCAGTTTTCGGACTAGCGGGGGGGGAAATACGCAGTATTTT,CASSFRTSGGGNTQYF
NA,TRBV6-5,TRBD2,TRBJ2-3,TGTGCCAGCAGTTCCCGGGAGGGGGGCCTCACAGATACGCAGTATTTT,CASSSREGGLTDTQYF
NA,TRBV7-8,NA,TRBJ1-6,TGTGCCAGCAGCTATGGACAGTACTATAATTCACCCCTCCACTTT,CASSYGQYYNSPLHF
NA,TRBV9,TRBD1,TRBJ1-1,TGTGCCAGCAGCCCCCGACAGGGGATGAACACTGAAGCTTTCTTT,CASSPRQGMNTEAFF
NA,TRBV9,TRBD1,TRBJ2-7,TGTGCCAGCAGCTCCGGACAGGGAGGCTCCTACGAGCAGTACTTC,CASSSGQGGSYEQYF
NA,TRBV18,TRBD1,TRBJ2-2,TGTGCCAGCTCACCCGGGACAGGGGTGACCGGGGAGCTGTTTTTT,CASSPGTGVTGELFF
once,TRBV6-1,TRBD2,TRBJ2-1,TGTGCCAGCAGTGTCGCCGCAGCGGGGGGGCAGCTTGAGCAGTTCTTC,CASSVAAAGGQLEQFF
NA,TRBV10-2,NA,TRBJ1-5,TGCGCCAGCACTGGGTTAGGGGGCAATCAGCCCCAGCATTTT,CASTGLGGNQPQHF
NA,TRBV6-5,TRBD1,TRBJ2-1,TGTGCCAGCAGACCTATCACAGGGGCCCATGAGCAGTTCTTC,CASRPITGAHEQFF
NA,TRBV28,TRBD2,TRBJ2-2,TGTGCCAGCAGTTTCCGGACTAGCGGGATAATCGGGGAGCTGTTTTTT,CASSFRTSGIIGELFF
NA,TRBV14,NA,TRBJ2-1,TGTGCCAGCAGCCAAGAGTCGGTGATGAGCTCCTACAATGAGCAGTTCTTC,CASSQESVMSSYNEQFF
NA,TRBV3-1/TRBV3-2,NA,TRBJ2-1,TGTGCCAGCAGCCAATCTGTTAATGAGCAGTTCTTC,CASSQSVNEQFF
NA,TRBV2,TRBD1,TRBJ1-1,TGTGCCAGCAACGACAGGGGGAACACTGAAGCTTTCTTT,CASNDRGNTEAFF
NA,TRBV6-6,TRBD1,TRBJ2-2,TGTGCCAGCAGTTACCTAGGGACAGGAGATACCGGGGAGCTGTTTTTT,CASSYLGTGDTGELFF
NA,TRBV7-9,TRBD1,TRBJ2-1,TGTGCCAGCATCCCGGGACAGGCCTACAATGAGCAGTTCTTC,CASIPGQAYNEQFF
NA,TRBV28,TRBD2,TRBJ2-5,TGTGCCAGCAGTTTGACGGGGGGGCAAGAGACCCAGTACTTC,CASSLTGGQETQYF
NA,TRBV18,TRBD1,TRBJ1-6,TGTGCCAGCTCCGGTACAGGGGGCGATTCACCCCTCCACTTT,CASSGTGGDSPLHF
NA,TRBV3-1/TRBV3-2,NA,TRBJ2-7,TGTGCCAGCAGCCTGTCCCCCGGGACACAATACGAGCAGTACTTC,CASSLSPGTQYEQYF
NA,TRBV28,NA,TRBJ2-3,TGTGCCAGCGGGGGGGCCATAGTAGATACGCAGTATTTT,CASGGAIVDTQYF
NA,TRBV4-1,NA,TRBJ1-2,TGCGCCAGCAGCCAAGATGGTGATAGGGGAAGCACCTTC,CASSQDGDRGSTF
NA,TRBV7-2,NA,TRBJ1-6,TGTGCCAGCAGCTTATTACAGGGAAGCTCCTATAATTCACCCCTCCACTTT,CASSLLQGSSYNSPLHF
NA,TRBV7-2,TRBD1,TRBJ1-3,TGTGCCAGCAGCTTAGCAGGGGGCGCATCAGGAAACACCATATATTTT,CASSLAGGASGNTIYF
NA,TRBV6-5,TRBD1,TRBJ1-2,TGTGCCAGCAGTCTCGACAGGGTGACTGGTGGCTACACCTTC,CASSLDRVTGGYTF
NA,TRBV7-6,NA,TRBJ1-2,TGTGCCAGCAGCTTAGGGGAGCGCTACACCTTC,CASSLGERYTF
NA,TRBV7-3,NA,TRBJ2-2,TGTGCCAGCAGCCCACCCGATGTAGCCGGGGAGCTGTTTTTT,CASSPPDVAGELFF
NA,TRBV6-5,NA,TRBJ1-6,TGTGCCAGCAGTTACCGGCGGAGCTATAATTCACCCCTCCACTTT,CASSYRRSYNSPLHF